This TCR beta chain was profiled in a study of PD-L1 blockade in urothelial cancer listed by TCRdb under 2017. For context, the study as a whole: Therapy was started in the mid-2010s for all patients, and atezolizumab 1,200 mg was administered intravenously every 3 weeks. Pretreatment tumor samples and matched peripheral blood, collected serially before and after atezolizumab treatment, underwent TCR sequencing. Durable clinical benefit meant progression-free survival longer than 6 months, and TCR features were also tested against progression-free and overall survival. The study was an exploratory multi-omic analysis of somatic, immune and clinical correlates of response to PD-L1 blockade with atezolizumab in urothelial cancer. Patients had an ECOG performance status of 0 or 1 and had received between 0 and 3 prior chemotherapy regimens. In the same patients, pretreatment tumors underwent whole exome sequencing and RNA sequencing in addition to TCR sequencing. Blood samples gave a median of around 140,000 T cells and tens of thousands of unique TCRs, with a median clonality of approximately 0.08. Twenty-five of 29 patients were males with bladder-origin urothelial cancer, and about 65% of the roughly 30 reported a prior smoking history. Durable clinical benefit was achieved by nine patients and was not achieved by 20 patients. Blood samples were analyzed at 3 weeks after treatment start (second dose) and at 6 weeks after treatment start. Pretreatment blood TCR-seq was available for around 29 patients, at least one posttreatment blood collection was obtained for some 25 patients, and tumor TCR-seq was available for some 25 patients.

In regard to this clone: This clone's antigen is unknown. No base quality values were provided; no much bigger clone lies one nucleotide off.

Synthetic TCR analog templates were spiked into each PCR so that absolute template abundance could be estimated from read counts. The immunoSEQ assay was used to amplify TCRbeta CDR3 regions from genomic DNA with bias-controlled V and J gene primers. Rearranged TCRbeta segments were sequenced at approximately 20X coverage. The paper's data handling went like this. Clustering was used to correct sequencing errors, and CDR3s were annotated against IMGT to assign V, D and J genes. Only productive TCRbeta rearrangements were used in downstream analyses, excluding out-of-frame or stop-codon sequences. Clonality was calculated as one minus the Shannon entropy normalized by the log of the number of unique productive sequences. Fisher's exact test with Benjamini-Hochberg correction, at a threshold of adjusted p below 0.01, was used to find clones that differed between time points or between blood and tumor. Entries here come from immuneACCESS through TCRdb and include only in-frame sequences with V and J called. Some clones fail to appear in such tables; in the studies checked, an unresolved V gene covers under half of the shortfall, and the cause of the remainder is unknown. That table furnishes V, J and clone size, whereas the DNA furnished D and trimming. The sample profile shows tens of thousands of clones; roughly 90% of them were found once. Clones ranked in the top ten supply around 1.7% of the sample.

Taken from cysteine to phenylalanine, the CDR3 has 15 residues. The retained sequence is limited to the CDR3, 45 bases, with the frame set at the first base. CDR1 and CDR2, per the germline V gene (reference sequence), are WNHNN and SYGVQD. V sheds 4 bases and J sheds 6 bases, leaving 15 bases between their ends. The label giving this sample's time point can be read as: pretreatment peripheral blood. The cohort included 29 patients with locally advanced or metastatic urothelial carcinoma who were treated at Memorial Sloan Kettering on a trial protocol. Peripheral blood mononuclear cells were collected pretreatment and during treatment, at between 1 and 8 total time points per patient. The Qiagen DNeasy Blood extraction kit was used to purify genomic DNA from total PBMCs and tumor samples. PBMCs were collected pretreatment and during treatment, and were isolated and stored as previously described.

Findings and caveats that apply to the study as a whole: Improved progression-free and overall survival was associated with having pretreatment peripheral blood TCR clonality below the median. Because of the small sample size (n = 29) and the many exploratory analyses performed, the results are intended to be regarded as hypothesis-generating. At 3 weeks after the start of treatment, tumor-associated TCR clones in peripheral blood had expanded more in patients with durable benefit (n of about 21, p = 0.022).

The sample in question was PBMCs, obtained around atezolizumab (anti-PD-L1) treatment. The rearrangement combines TRBV10-1 with TRBJ2-2, with the D gene not confidently named. The sequence was collected from a man between 60 and 70 years old with urothelial cancer. The CDR3 amino acid sequence is: CASSGTGSRPGELFF. The nucleotide sequence reads as follows: TGCGCCAGCAGTGGAACGGGTTCGAGGCCCGGGGAGCTGTTTTTT.